This entry describes one T cell receptor beta chain. The antigen it recognizes is unknown. Base qualities are not recorded, but no much larger clone differs from it by a single base. The sample comes from a study of cytomegalovirus exposure and HLA in healthy donors (dated by TCRdb to about 2017). Study-wide context: An earlier analysis of approximately 600 of the donors reported approximately 290 Gb of sequence data and roughly 100 million unique TCR beta sequences from 190 million or so T cells. The study combined high-throughput TCR immunosequencing, statistical association of individual TCRs with disease status, and machine learning to predict cytomegalovirus infection status. The study was designed to test whether signatures of past pathogen exposure could be identified by cataloging public T cell receptors. An earlier analysis of fewer than 750 of the donors used high-throughput TCR beta sequencing to judge whether each TCR beta V gene segment behaved as functional or pseudogenic. Donor age, sex, ethnicity and CMV serostatus were collected together with the repertoire data. Using immunosequencing, the study profiled T cell repertoires from 666 subjects and related those repertoires to cytomegalovirus serostatus. HLA typing included class I and class II loci at four-digit resolution. Among around 400 genotyped donors of the cohort, an average of approximately 240,000 unique TCR beta nucleotide sequences was sequenced per donor, of which about 18% were non-productive. A later genetic analysis took genome-wide SNP genotypes for about three fifths of the roughly 700 donors and used that subset as a discovery cohort. A separate validation cohort of about 110 different subjects was used in addition to the 666-subject first cohort. Because of strong linkage in the cohort, roughly five DR-DQ haplotypes were treated as single units for association and clustering. A later analysis re-examined previously published TCR beta repertoires from 600 to 700 donors and added high-resolution HLA genotyping to investigate patterns of TCR occurrence. Rather than drawing on any new phenotypic data, the later analysis identified candidate immune exposures from TCR beta sequences and the way those sequences occurred across donors. Roughly 290 gigabases of sequencing data and around 80 million unique TCR sequences made up an early release that covered 640 HLA-typed donors. Every discovery cohort repertoire had been produced on one sequencing platform. Among the roughly 390 genotyped donors, approximately 77% belonged to the genetic ancestry cluster associated with self-reported Caucasian donors. Typing coverage differed by locus: A, B, C, DRB1 and DQB1 were typed in roughly 629-630 donors, DQA1 in about 560, DPA1 in some 610, and DPB1 in 472.

The paper as a whole reports these results and caveats: A cluster of highly shared sequence variants was judged likely to represent a technical artifact of the sequencing pipeline. The presence/absence analyses assumed that sequencing depth was roughly uniform across donors, and that assumption may not be true. Correlated functional status among segregating V segments might be attributable to linkage disequilibrium, but an unknown experimental factor could not be ruled out. A further reported finding was that TCR beta sequences accurately predicted the HLA-A and HLA-B alleles for most subjects in the first cohort. The classifier was reported to diagnose cytomegalovirus status with high specificity and sensitivity in both the original cohort and the validation cohort. Only TCR beta chains were sequenced in this cohort, and the absence of alpha or paired-chain data limited detectable features. A later analysis found that HLA-associated TCR beta chains were more clonally expanded and had lower generation probabilities than equally common non-associated chains. According to a later analysis, parvovirus B19, influenza, CMV and Epstein-Barr virus appeared linked to several top co-occurrence clusters. When HLA alleles, especially DR and DQ, strongly co-occurred, attributing TCR associations to individual alleles was difficult. The authors suggested that the approach could potentially be generalized to other disease states and immunological phenotypes. Broadly in line with IMGT annotations, most TCR beta V segments showed up in productive rearrangements about 87% or about 30% of the time in an earlier analysis of around 550 of the donors. Three of the identified cytomegalovirus-associated TCR beta chains were confirmed in vitro to be specific for cytomegalovirus antigens. Because some donors lacked HLA typing at each locus, the association tests relied only on the typed subset. Some IMGT-functional V segments, including TRBV6-2 and TRBV6-3, could not be distinguished by the 87-base-pair reads and were therefore excluded. While some public TCRs were present in many individuals, most TCR sequences turned up only very rarely across donors. In a later genetic analysis, a missense DCLRE1C variant was associated with V-gene and J-gene trimming of TCR beta chains, and the association was replicated in an independent cohort. The earlier analysis of 587 of the donors excluded seventeen rarely observed V segments, including chromosome 9 orphons, because counts were too low. Compared with the approximately 700-donor mean, donors in an Asian-associated ancestry cluster had fewer N-insertions in productive TCRs, according to a later genetic analysis. Most CMV-associated TCR beta chains appeared to be HLA-restricted in a later analysis, and the HLA associations seemed to be driven largely by CMV exposure. Immune exposure information for the cohort was limited to CMV serostatus. A total of fewer than 200 TCR beta chains were listed by the study as associated with cytomegalovirus. A later analysis associated 15,000 or so TCR beta sequences with specific HLA alleles at a false discovery rate of 0.05. According to a later analysis, TCR association rates differed among HLA loci, with DRB1 alleles showing the most associated TCRs and HLA-C alleles showing the fewest.

Libraries were made using the immunoSEQ multiplex PCR assay. For the multiplex PCR, a mixture combining 60 forward primers for TCR Vbeta segments and 13 reverse primers for TCR Jbeta segments was used. The CDR3 region of rearranged TCR beta genes was amplified from genomic DNA with a multiplex PCR assay. Amplified TCR beta libraries were sequenced as 87-base-pair reads on the Illumina HiSeq System. The study's own analysis went as follows. In a later analysis, roughly 80 million unique TCR beta chains were counted across the 650 to 700 repertoires, and roughly 11 million of these chains were shared by at least two donors. A nearest-neighbor algorithm error-corrected the raw reads and collapsed the reads into unique sequences, merging closely related sequences to remove PCR and sequencing errors. Alignment of CDR3 sequences to IMGT reference sequences was used to assign V, D and J gene segments. For a sequence to be retained, a match of at least six nucleotides to both a V gene segment and a J gene segment was required. A rearrangement was called productive if the CDR3 had no stop codons and remained in frame with V and J, and every other rearrangement was called non-productive. Following IMGT convention, CDR3 was defined as the stretch from the second conserved V-encoded cysteine to the conserved J-encoded phenylalanine. The earlier analysis of about 610 of the donors excluded any sequence lacking an unambiguous match to a single V gene segment. An earlier analysis of around 600 of the donors classified V segments as functional when productive rearrangements were above 56.7% and as segregating when the standard deviation between donors was above 5%. A statistical classification framework was built for diagnosing cytomegalovirus status from the catalog of TCR beta chain sequences. In a later analysis, TCR nucleotide sequences were compared against IMGT/GENE-DB human TR gene sequences so that V and J genes could be assigned. Using the TCRdist pipeline, a later analysis assigned CDR3 sequences along with most-parsimonious VDJ recombination scenarios. In a later analysis, each TCR beta chain was defined by its CDR3 amino acid sequence together with its V-gene family, and reads without a unique V-gene family were excluded. As a way to deal with suspected cross-contamination and a sequencing artifact, a later analysis dropped hundreds of nucleotide sequences that were highly shared and had low generation probability. In a later analysis, a clonal expansion index for each public chain was calculated from normalized within-repertoire ranks of inferred template counts. In a later analysis, generation probabilities were computed using a VDJ recombination model fitted to out-of-frame rearrangements, and the results were checked against IGoR. In a later analysis, TCR-TCR, TCR-HLA and TCR-CMV co-occurrence was scored with hypergeometric tests, and a repertoire-size bias correction was applied to TCR pairs. In a later analysis, false discovery rates were estimated by permuting HLA or CMV assignments 20 times. In a later analysis, co-occurring TCRs were grouped with DBSCAN, and TCRdist sequence similarity was added when clustering was performed within HLA-allele-positive subsets. Repertoires with fewer than 30,000 or more than 120,000 public chains were left out of co-occurrence clustering, as were about five repertoires with anomalous nucleotide sharing. TCRdb took this table from immuneACCESS and kept in-frame rearrangements with V and J called. Such tables lack part of the clones; where checked against another copy, unresolved V genes explain under half of the gap, and the rest is unexplained. That table furnishes V, J and clone size, whereas the DNA furnished D and trimming. The sample records 120,000 or so clones, 78% of which are singletons. The ten largest account for 6.3% of the sample.

The CDR1 and CDR2 encoded by the germline V gene are MDHEN and SYDVKM. The cysteine opens and the phenylalanine closes a CDR3 of 16 amino acids. Here the CDR3 DNA is all that survives: 48 bases in frame from base 1. Trimming leaves V shorter by 5 bases and J shorter by 0 bases, with the junction holding 6 bases beyond the gene matches. The cohort consisted of 650 to 850 healthy bone marrow donors. At the time of sampling, all cohort members were nominally healthy, though unrecorded immune exposures were likely present. The donor was CMV seronegative and was included in the group of approximately 350 seronegative cohort members. Every donor gave a peripheral blood sample, and the peripheral blood mononuclear cells from that sample were used for TCR beta sequencing. Genomic DNA was extracted from the blood cell samples with the Qiagen DNeasy Blood Extraction Kit.

The material sequenced was PBMCs. The receptor was isolated from a woman aged 40 to 50 in good health and CMV-seronegative. The V gene is TRBV28 and the J gene is TRBJ2-3; TRBD2 fits 9 bases in the junction. The CDR3 in this case is CASSLPSGTSTDTQYF. The bases read TGTGCCAGCAGTCTACCTAGCGGGACGAGCACAGATACGCAGTATTTT.